The sequence of this T cell receptor (beta chain) was determined in a study of blood T cell repertoires in COVID-19 (TCRdb year 2020). Background on the whole study: Samples covering the acute and convalescent phases of COVID-19 were provided by collaborators in the United States, Italy and Spain. Sample metadata almost always included a de-identified subject ID, COVID-19 status, age in years and sex. The samples were drawn from the first 160 participants of the ongoing ImmuneRACE study and from 950 to 1,500 subjects provided by 6 global collaborators. The material from the prospective study consisted of cDNA or gDNA derived from T cells, B-cell-depleted T cells, or PBMCs. HLA class I and class II types, where available, came from metadata supplied by the sample provider rather than from assay-based typing. The repertoires were made available in a free public database intended to serve as a resource for research on the immune response to SARS-CoV-2. Subjects who had been exposed to COVID-19, were actively infected with it, or had recovered from it provided the deeply sampled blood TCRbeta repertoires that made up the dataset. Study-wide conclusions, independent of this receptor: How much clinical and demographic metadata was included differed by source and by participant, and the metadata was provided uncurated.

TCRbeta CDR3 regions were amplified from genomic DNA by means of the immunoSEQ Assay, a bias-controlled multiplex PCR. In the authors' own workflow: Nucleated cell counts per sample were estimated from amplification of reference gene primers within the assay. To quantify the absolute abundance of each unique TCRbeta CDR3 rearrangement, sequence reads were collapsed and filtered. For each sample, productive Simpson clonality was calculated as the square root of Simpson's diversity index over productive rearrangements. Entries here come from immuneACCESS through TCRdb and include only in-frame sequences with V and J called. Some clones fail to appear in such tables; in the studies checked, an unresolved V gene covers under half of the shortfall, and the cause of the remainder is unknown. The DNA was the basis for D and trimming; V, J and clone size are from that table. Counted in this sample were almost 70,000 clones; roughly 79% of them appeared once. Together, the top ten hold more than 15% of the sample.

Concerning this clone: Its recognized antigen is unknown. Nothing much larger sits one base from this clone, and base qualities are not available.

The collaborating institutions used their own protocols to collect whole blood in K2EDTA tubes. For TCRbeta analysis, collaborator samples were shipped as frozen whole blood, as isolated PBMCs, or as DNA extracted from either sample type. What was sequenced was peripheral blood. The source is a man aged 55 to 70 with acute or convalescent COVID-19.

The CDR3 amino acid sequence is: CASASFSGANVLTF. The DNA is TGCGCCAGCGCTAGTTTCTCTGGGGCCAACGTCCTGACTTTC. The chain uses TRBV5-1 and TRBJ2-6; too little of a D gene remains to name it. V and J are truncated by 7 bases and 0 bases respectively, leaving an intervening sequence of 8 bases. The CDR3 has 14 amino acids, counting the end cysteine and phenylalanine. Only the CDR3 part of the read is kept: 42 bases, read in frame from the first base. CDR1 SGHRS and CDR2 YFSETQ are derived from the germline V gene. The CDR3 plus the reference TRBV5-1 and TRBJ2-6 genes for the other parts give the full variable domain: KAGVTQTPRYLIKTRGQQVTLSCSPISGHRSVSWYQQTPGQGLQFLFEYFSETQRNKGNFPGRFSGRQFSNSRSEMNVSTLELGDSALYLCASASFSGANVLTFGAGSRLTVL.